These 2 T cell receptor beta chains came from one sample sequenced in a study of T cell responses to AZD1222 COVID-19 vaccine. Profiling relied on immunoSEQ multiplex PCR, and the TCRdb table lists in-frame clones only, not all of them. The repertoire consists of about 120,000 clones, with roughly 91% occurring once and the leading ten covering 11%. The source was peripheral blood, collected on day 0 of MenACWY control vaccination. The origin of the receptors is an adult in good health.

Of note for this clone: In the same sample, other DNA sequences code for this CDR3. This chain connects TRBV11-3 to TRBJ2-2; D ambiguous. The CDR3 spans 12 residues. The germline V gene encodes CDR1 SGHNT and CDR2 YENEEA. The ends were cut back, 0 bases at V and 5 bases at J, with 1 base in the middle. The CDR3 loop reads CASSLDTGELFF. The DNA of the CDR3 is TGTGCCAGCAGCTTAGATACCGGGGAGCTGTTTTTT.

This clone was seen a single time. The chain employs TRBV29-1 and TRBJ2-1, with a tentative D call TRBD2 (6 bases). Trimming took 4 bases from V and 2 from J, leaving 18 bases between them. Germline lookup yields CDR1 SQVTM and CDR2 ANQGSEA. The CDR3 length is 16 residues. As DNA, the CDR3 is TGCAGCGTTGTCGAGGGACTGGCGGGTGCCTACAATGAGCAGTTCTTC. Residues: CSVVEGLAGAYNEQFF.